This T cell receptor (beta chain) was profiled in a study of cytomegalovirus exposure and HLA in healthy donors. Regarding the study as a whole: Reported results showed that the classifier diagnosed cytomegalovirus status with high specificity and sensitivity. The authors later linked a missense DCLRE1C variant to TCR beta V- and J-gene trimming. Usually a TCR sequence was rare, but some public TCRs were found in many donors.

Per the germline V gene, CDR1 is SGHTA and CDR2 is FQGNSA. The ends lost 5 bases at V and 3 bases at J; junction bases unmatched: 5. The CDR3 consists of 15 residues. On this clone itself: The antigen is undetermined.

The PCR was carried out with 60 Vbeta primers and 13 Jbeta primers. Sequenced by immunoSEQ multiplex PCR; TCRdb stores in-frame clones only, minus some. This table has about 75,000 clones, around 84% appearing once. This chain uses TRBV7-2 with TRBJ2-1, with 9 positions matching TRBD1. The sample comprised PBMCs. The receptor comes from a man between 65 and 85 years old in good health and CMV-seropositive. The DNA of the CDR3 is TGTGCCAGCAGCAAGGGGACAGGGAACTACAATGAGCAGTTCTTC. It translates to CASSKGTGNYNEQFF.